The clone carrying this TCR beta chain came up many times. No antigen is known for it. This sample stems from a study of CD8 T cells in ankylosing spondylitis. Study-wide points: Seemingly distinctive of ankylosing spondylitis blood was a TCR beta motif formed by eight highly homologous variants. In synovial fluid and blood from reactive arthritis, some motif variants were previously reported. Clones linked to disease were reported to show significant enrichment in matched ankylosing spondylitis synovial fluid.

The TCR beta libraries were generated through quantitative 5'-RACE incorporating molecular barcodes. TCRdb reprocessed the 5' RACE reads via MiXCR and lists one record per CDR3 protein. The sample has fewer than 450,000 distinct CDR3 sequences, roughly 17% seen once. V was trimmed by 7 bases and J by 1 base, leaving 15 bases between them. The CDR3 length is 15 residues. This chain joins TRBV12-3 or TRBV12-4 and TRBJ2-3, with D perhaps matching TRBD2 (6 bases). This sequence was found in a male donor with ankylosing spondylitis. The source material was blood, either unsorted or a sorted T cell fraction (not recorded which). Here the CDR3 reads CASNQLGGGTDTQYF. In DNA, the CDR3 is TGTGCCAGCAACCAGTTAGGAGGGGGCACAGATACGCAGTATTTT.